The clone carrying this TCR beta chain was observed at least ten times. This entry is derived from a study of Graves' ophthalmopathy and Graves' hyperthyroidism. For the study at large: The blood sample was drawn at first diagnosis and before any treatment.

For repertoire sequencing, the TCR beta CDR3 regions were amplified from RNA transcripts. Second-round multiplex PCR followed a first-round RT-PCR using HTBI primers. One entry per CDR3 protein, called by TCRdb with MiXCR from the multiplex PCR reads. The profile shows a few hundred thousand distinct CDR3 sequences, 15% of them singletons. The term stable hyperthyroidism indicated an absence of ophthalmopathy within 18 months of follow-up. Physicians reached a diagnosis by relying on clinical symptoms, serum thyroxine, TRAb, thyroid ultrasound and orbital computed tomography. The V end was cut by 6 bases, the J end by 3 bases, with 8 bases between. This CDR3 is built from 13 residues.

This clonotype originated in a woman aged 18-29 years with stable Graves' hyperthyroidism. The sample was peripheral blood. The V and J genes are TRBV12-3 or TRBV12-4 and TRBJ2-2; D not resolved. In nucleotides, the CDR3 is TGTGCCAGCAGGCCGACCCACACCGGGGAGCTGTTTTTT. Protein product: CASRPTHTGELFF.